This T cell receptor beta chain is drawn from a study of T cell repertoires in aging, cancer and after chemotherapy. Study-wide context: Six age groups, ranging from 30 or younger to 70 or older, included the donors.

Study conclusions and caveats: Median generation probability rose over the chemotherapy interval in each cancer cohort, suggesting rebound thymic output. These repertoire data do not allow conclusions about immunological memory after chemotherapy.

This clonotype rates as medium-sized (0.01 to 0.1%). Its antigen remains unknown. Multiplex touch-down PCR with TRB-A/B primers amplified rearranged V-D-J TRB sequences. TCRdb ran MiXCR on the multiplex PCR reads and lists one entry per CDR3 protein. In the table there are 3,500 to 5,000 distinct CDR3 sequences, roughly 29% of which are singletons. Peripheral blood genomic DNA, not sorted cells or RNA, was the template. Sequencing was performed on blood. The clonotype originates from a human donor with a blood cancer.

CDR3 in DNA: TGTGCCAGCAGGTCCGGGACTACCTTTGAGCAGTTCTTC. Amino acid sequence: CASRSGTTFEQFF. The chain has TRBV5-6 and TRBJ2-1, with TRBD2 matching over 7 bases. Trimming took 5 bases from V and 9 from J; bases not matched to a gene: 8. Germline CDR1 reads SGHDT; CDR2 reads YYEEEE. The CDR3 covers 13 residues.